This T cell receptor beta chain stems from a study of blood T cell repertoires in COVID-19. Study processing details: Reference gene primer amplification gave nucleated cell count estimates. Profiling relied on immunoSEQ multiplex PCR, and the TCRdb table lists in-frame clones only, not all of them. V and J calls plus clone size are reproduced from that table; the DNA served to infer D and trimming. The table has 200,000 to 300,000 clones, 80% to 95% seen once. The ends were cut back, 0 bases at V and 1 base at J, with 22 bases in the middle. This CDR3 contains 19 residues. CDR1 is SGDLS and CDR2 is YYNGEE in the germline V gene. One Seattle source followed patients from active infection through their disease course.

Input material: peripheral blood. The source of this sequence is a man aged 25-45 years with COVID-19, enrolled during active disease. The rearrangement links TRBV9 to TRBJ2-5, with a weak D call TRBD1 (6 bases). The CDR3 is CASSVDPTWAGDPQETQYF. The DNA of the CDR3 is TGTGCCAGCAGCGTAGACCCGACGTGGGCAGGGGATCCCCAAGAGACCCAGTACTTC.